This is a list of T cell receptor beta chains from one sample in a study of vaccination effects on CD4 cells after COVID-19. These receptors lack a known antigen. Only in-frame clones appear in the TCRdb table, and some are missing; sequencing was by immunoSEQ multiplex PCR. In the table there are fewer than 75,000 clones, nearly 80% of which are singletons. This material consisted of CD4+ T cells from PBMCs cultured without peptide, taken after COVID-19 vaccination. The receptors were gathered from a human donor who received a COVID-19 vaccine. CDR3s include the opening cysteine and the closing phenylalanine or tryptophan. D genes are given only for firm matches. Expanded clones are given a class, and other clones once, few, many or no size at all.

d_gene,len,v_gene,abundance,j_gene,CDR3aa,CDR3nt
-,15,TRBV28,-,TRBJ1-5,CASSLAGRGNQPQHF,TGTGCCAGCAGTTTAGCAGGGAGGGGCAATCAGCCCCAGCATTTT
-,17,TRBV7-9,-,TRBJ2-5,CASSRTRGGVAGETQYF,TGTGCCAGCAGCCGGACCCGGGGTGGGGTTGCCGGGGAGACCCAGTACTTC
-,12,TRBV30,once,TRBJ1-2,CAWRVGAFGYTF,TGTGCCTGGAGGGTAGGGGCATTTGGCTACACCTTC
-,13,TRBV5-5,few,TRBJ2-7,CASSSGRSYEQYF,TGTGCCAGCAGCTCGGGCAGGTCCTACGAGCAGTACTTC
-,16,TRBV4-1,-,TRBJ2-6,CASSQRALAGANVLTF,TGCGCCAGCAGCCAAAGGGCTCTGGCTGGGGCCAACGTCCTGACTTTC
TRBD1,15,TRBV7-2,-,TRBJ2-7,CASSLRQGEAYEQYF,TGTGCCAGCAGCTTGCGACAGGGGGAGGCCTACGAGCAGTACTTC
-,14,TRBV4-1,-,TRBJ1-2,CASSQVGTLDGYTF,TGCGCCAGCAGCCAAGTCGGGACACTTGATGGCTACACCTTC
TRBD1,15,TRBV27,-,TRBJ2-7,CASSLTGDRGREQYF,TGTGCCAGCAGTTTAACAGGGGACAGGGGGCGCGAGCAGTACTTC
-,17,TRBV7-6,-,TRBJ1-3,CASSLEGDVYSGNTIYF,TGTGCCAGCAGCTTAGAGGGGGACGTCTACTCTGGAAACACCATATATTTT
-,14,TRBV28,few,TRBJ1-6,CASRRMREESPLHF,TGTGCCAGCCGCCGCATGCGGGAAGAATCACCCCTCCACTTT
-,15,TRBV2,-,TRBJ1-5,CASTQGVNSNQPQHF,TGTGCCAGCACCCAAGGGGTGAATAGCAATCAGCCCCAGCATTTT
-,13,TRBV12-3/TRBV12-4,few,TRBJ1-6,CASSLQLGGPLHF,TGTGCCAGCAGCTTACAGTTAGGTGGACCCCTCCACTTT
TRBD2,15,TRBV7-3,-,TRBJ2-3,CASSLRLAAGDTQYF,TGTGCCAGCAGCTTACGGCTAGCGGCGGGCGATACGCAGTATTTT
-,13,TRBV18,-,TRBJ2-2,CASSPRDTGELFF,TGTGCCAGCTCTCCCAGGGACACCGGGGAGCTGTTTTTT
TRBD2,16,TRBV7-2,-,TRBJ2-1,CASSPGLAGGLGEQFF,TGTGCCAGCAGCCCCGGACTAGCGGGGGGGCTGGGTGAGCAGTTCTTC
-,15,TRBV30,-,TRBJ1-2,CAWSPYQTGNYGYTF,TGTGCCTGGAGCCCTTACCAAACAGGGAACTATGGCTACACCTTC
-,13,TRBV19,few,TRBJ1-5,CASSIPGDQPQHF,TGTGCCAGTAGTATCCCAGGCGATCAGCCCCAGCATTTT
-,13,TRBV6-5,-,TRBJ1-1,CASTWGNLGEAFF,TGTGCCAGCACATGGGGGAATTTGGGTGAAGCTTTCTTT
TRBD1,16,TRBV28,-,TRBJ1-5,CASSHGGQGSNQPQHF,TGTGCCAGCTCTCATGGGGGACAGGGTAGCAATCAGCCCCAGCATTTT
TRBD2,20,TRBV13,-,TRBJ2-7,CASSHGEARVSGRAPYEQYF,TGTGCCAGCAGCCACGGTGAAGCTCGGGTTAGCGGGAGGGCCCCCTACGAGCAGTACTTC
-,17,TRBV9,-,TRBJ1-1,CASSVATRGAGSTEAFF,TGTGCCAGCAGCGTAGCTACGAGGGGCGCAGGGAGCACTGAAGCTTTCTTT
TRBD1,13,TRBV29-1,few,TRBJ1-5,CSVEVDRNQPQHF,TGCAGCGTTGAAGTGGACAGGAATCAGCCCCAGCATTTT
TRBD2,15,TRBV30,-,TRBJ2-5,CAWSLAPSGVETQYF,TGTGCCTGGAGTCTAGCCCCTAGCGGGGTAGAGACCCAGTACTTC
-,15,TRBV29-1,-,TRBJ2-1,CSVEVPFVNYNEQFF,TGCAGCGTTGAAGTTCCCTTTGTCAATTACAATGAGCAGTTCTTC
-,15,TRBV6-5,few,TRBJ1-3,CASSSGVFSGNTIYF,TGTGCCAGCAGTTCCGGGGTTTTCTCTGGAAACACCATATATTTT
TRBD1,16,TRBV9,few,TRBJ1-3,CASSPPDRSSGNTIYF,TGTGCCAGCAGCCCTCCGGACAGGAGCTCTGGAAACACCATATATTTT
-,14,TRBV6-2/TRBV6-3,-,TRBJ2-2,CASSWGPNTGELFF,TGTGCCAGCAGCTGGGGACCTAACACCGGGGAGCTGTTTTTT
-,13,TRBV7-5,-,TRBJ1-1,CARSLAGGTEAFF,TGTGCCAGAAGCTTGGCAGGGGGCACTGAAGCTTTCTTT
TRBD1,12,TRBV19,-,TRBJ1-2,CASRLTGGGYTF,TGTGCCAGTAGGTTGACAGGGGGAGGCTACACCTTC
TRBD1,14,TRBV5-1,-,TRBJ1-2,CASSPRQGTYGYTF,TGCGCCAGCAGCCCCCGACAGGGGACCTATGGCTACACCTTC
TRBD1,15,TRBV5-1,-,TRBJ2-7,CASSWARGLHYEQYF,TGCGCCAGCAGCTGGGCCAGGGGGCTCCATTACGAGCAGTACTTC
TRBD1,15,TRBV28,once,TRBJ2-1,CASILGQGPYNEQFF,TGTGCCAGCATCCTTGGACAGGGGCCCTACAATGAGCAGTTCTTC
-,18,TRBV7-3,-,TRBJ1-5,CASRENEGPDSPSRPQHF,TGTGCCAGCAGGGAAAATGAGGGCCCGGACAGTCCTAGTCGTCCCCAGCATTTT
-,15,TRBV7-9,-,TRBJ2-5,CASSLKGGGKETQYF,TGTGCCAGCAGCTTAAAAGGGGGCGGGAAAGAGACCCAGTACTTC
-,17,TRBV5-1,-,TRBJ2-1,CASSLISAGFSVYEQFF,TGCGCCAGCAGCTTGATTTCCGCGGGATTTTCGGTCTATGAGCAGTTCTTC
TRBD2,15,TRBV6-2/TRBV6-3,-,TRBJ2-3,CASSTRAGGTNTQYF,TGTGCCAGCAGCACACGAGCGGGGGGGACAAATACGCAGTATTTT
-,13,TRBV6-5,-,TRBJ1-5,CASRNRDNQPQHF,TGTGCCAGCAGGAACAGGGACAATCAGCCCCAGCATTTT
TRBD1,14,TRBV24-1,-,TRBJ2-2,CATSGNQGAGELFF,TGTGCCACCAGTGGTAACCAGGGGGCCGGGGAGCTGTTTTTT
-,11,TRBV6-5,-,TRBJ2-7,CATGRGYEQYF,TGTGCCACCGGCAGGGGATACGAGCAGTACTTC
-,16,TRBV18,-,TRBJ1-4,CASSPPHLSTGEKLFF,TGTGCCAGCTCACCGCCACATCTGTCAACGGGGGAAAAACTGTTTTTT
-,13,TRBV4-3,-,TRBJ1-2,CASSQDRLNVYTF,TGCGCCAGCAGCCAAGATCGTCTGAACGTCTACACCTTC
-,15,TRBV18,-,TRBJ2-2,CASSPTGGDTGELFF,TGTGCCAGCTCACCGACAGGAGGGGACACCGGGGAGCTGTTTTTT
-,13,TRBV4-1,-,TRBJ1-1,CASSQVPDSEAFF,TGCGCCAGCAGCCAAGTCCCCGACTCCGAAGCTTTCTTT
TRBD1,14,TRBV11-2,-,TRBJ2-7,CASSLGQGRDEQYF,TGTGCCAGCAGCTTGGGACAGGGGAGGGACGAGCAGTACTTC
TRBD2,17,TRBV15,-,TRBJ2-3,CATSSGRTGTSGGAVYF,TGTGCCACCAGCAGTGGAAGGACCGGGACTAGCGGGGGGGCGGTGTATTTT
TRBD1,15,TRBV18,-,TRBJ2-7,CASSPPGQGFYEQYF,TGTGCCAGCTCACCGCCGGGACAGGGGTTCTACGAGCAGTACTTC